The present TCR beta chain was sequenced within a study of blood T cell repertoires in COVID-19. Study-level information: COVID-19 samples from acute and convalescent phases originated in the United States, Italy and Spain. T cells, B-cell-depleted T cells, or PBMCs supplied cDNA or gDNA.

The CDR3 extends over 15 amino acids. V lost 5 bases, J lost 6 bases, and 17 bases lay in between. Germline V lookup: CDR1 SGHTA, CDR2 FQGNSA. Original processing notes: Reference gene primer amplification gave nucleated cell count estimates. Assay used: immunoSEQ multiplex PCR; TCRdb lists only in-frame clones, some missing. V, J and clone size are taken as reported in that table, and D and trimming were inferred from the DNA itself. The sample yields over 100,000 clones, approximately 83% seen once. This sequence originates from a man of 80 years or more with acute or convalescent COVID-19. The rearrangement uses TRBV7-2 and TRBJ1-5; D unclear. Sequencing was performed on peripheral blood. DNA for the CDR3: TGTGCCAGCAGCCCGGCAGGATTGAGCGGTCAGCCCCAGCATTTT. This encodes CASSPAGLSGQPQHF.